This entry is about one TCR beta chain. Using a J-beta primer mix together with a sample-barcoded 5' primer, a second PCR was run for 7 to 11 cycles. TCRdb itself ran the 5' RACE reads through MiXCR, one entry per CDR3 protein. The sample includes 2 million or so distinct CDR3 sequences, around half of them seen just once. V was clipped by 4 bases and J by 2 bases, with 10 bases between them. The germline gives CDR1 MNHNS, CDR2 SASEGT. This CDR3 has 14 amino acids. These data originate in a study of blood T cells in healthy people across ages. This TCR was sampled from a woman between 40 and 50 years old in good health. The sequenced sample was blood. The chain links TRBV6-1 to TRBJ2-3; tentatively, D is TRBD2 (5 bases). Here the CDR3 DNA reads TGTGCCAGCAGTGCGACTATGAACACAGATACGCAGTATTTT. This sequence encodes CASSATMNTDTQYF.